This record looks at one TCR beta chain sequence and its context. This specimen comes from a study of cytomegalovirus exposure and HLA in healthy donors. The data were produced by immunoSEQ multiplex PCR, yet TCRdb's version contains in-frame clones alone and is incomplete. The data hold 150,000 to 200,000 clones, with roughly 83% observed a single time. CDR3 length: 16 residues. V lost 5 bases to trimming and J lost 0 bases; unmatched junction nucleotides: 9. In germline, CDR1 is LNHDA, CDR2 SQIVND (reference sequence). The sample comprised PBMCs. The chain couples TRBV19 to TRBJ2-7; TRBD1 matches at 8 bases. The clonotype originates from a woman between 18 and 30 years old in good health and CMV-seronegative. CDR3 amino acids: CASSRPDRENSYEQYF. CDR3 nucleotides: TGTGCCAGTAGTCGACCGGACAGGGAGAACTCCTACGAGCAGTACTTC. Combining the CDR3 with reference TRBV19 and TRBJ2-7 gives the whole variable domain DGGITQSPKYLFRKEGQNVTLSCEQNLNHDAMYWYRQDPGQGLRLIYYSQIVNDFQKGDIAEGYSVSREKKESFPLTVTSAQKNPTAFYLCASSRPDRENSYEQYFGPGTRLTVT.